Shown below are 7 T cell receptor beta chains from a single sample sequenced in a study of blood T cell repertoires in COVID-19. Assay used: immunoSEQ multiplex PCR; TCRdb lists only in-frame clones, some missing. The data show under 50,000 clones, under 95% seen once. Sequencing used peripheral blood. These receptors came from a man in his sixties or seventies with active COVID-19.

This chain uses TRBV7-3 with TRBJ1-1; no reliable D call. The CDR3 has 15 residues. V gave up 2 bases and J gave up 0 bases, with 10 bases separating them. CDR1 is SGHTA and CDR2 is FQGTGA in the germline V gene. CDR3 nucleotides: TGTGCCAGCAGCTTAGGGGAGGGCATGAACACTGAAGCTTTCTTT. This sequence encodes CASSLGEGMNTEAFF.

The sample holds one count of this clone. For the CDR3, the DNA is TGTGCCACCAGCAGCAAACTAGTTGGCGAGCAGTACTTC. Protein: CATSSKLVGEQYF. This chain connects TRBV15 to TRBJ2-7; possibly TRBD2 for D (5 bases). Trimming pared 3 bases from V and 6 bases from J, leaving 12 bases between. The length of the CDR3 is 13 residues. Germline V gene lookup returns CDR1 LNHNV and CDR2 YYDKDF (reference sequence). The full variable domain, completed using reference TRBV15 and TRBJ2-7, is DAMVIQNPRYQVTQFGKPVTLSCSQTLNHNVMYWYQQKSSQAPKLLFHYYDKDFNNEADTPDNFQSRRPNTSFCFLDIRSPGLGDTAMYLCATSSKLVGEQYFGPGTRLTVT.

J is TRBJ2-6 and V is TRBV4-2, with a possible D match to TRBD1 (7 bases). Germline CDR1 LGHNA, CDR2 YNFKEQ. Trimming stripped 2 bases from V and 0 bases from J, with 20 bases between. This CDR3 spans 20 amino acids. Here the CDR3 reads CASSQRGLGGTASGANVLTF. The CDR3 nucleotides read TGTGCCAGCAGCCAAAGGGGGCTCGGGGGTACCGCCTCTGGGGCCAACGTCCTGACTTTC.

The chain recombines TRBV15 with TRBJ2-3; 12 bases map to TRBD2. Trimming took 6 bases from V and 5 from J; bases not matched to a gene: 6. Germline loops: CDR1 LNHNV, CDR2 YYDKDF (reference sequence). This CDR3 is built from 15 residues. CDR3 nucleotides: TGTGCCACCAGTTGGACTAGCGGGGTTGTAGATACGCAGTATTTT. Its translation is CATSWTSGVVDTQYF.

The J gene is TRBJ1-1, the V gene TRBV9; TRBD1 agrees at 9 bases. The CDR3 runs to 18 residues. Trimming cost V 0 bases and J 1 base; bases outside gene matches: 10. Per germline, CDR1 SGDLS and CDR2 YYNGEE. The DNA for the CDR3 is TGTGCCAGCAGCGTAGCCGGGGGACAGGGCGTGGGGAACACTGAAGCTTTCTTT. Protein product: CASSVAGGQGVGNTEAFF.

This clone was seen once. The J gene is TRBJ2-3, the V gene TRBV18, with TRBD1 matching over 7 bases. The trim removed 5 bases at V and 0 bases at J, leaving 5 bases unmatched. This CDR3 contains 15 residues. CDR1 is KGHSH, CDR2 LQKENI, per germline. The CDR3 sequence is CASSTATGSTDTQYF. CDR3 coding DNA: TGTGCCAGCTCAACGGCGACAGGGAGCACAGATACGCAGTATTTT.

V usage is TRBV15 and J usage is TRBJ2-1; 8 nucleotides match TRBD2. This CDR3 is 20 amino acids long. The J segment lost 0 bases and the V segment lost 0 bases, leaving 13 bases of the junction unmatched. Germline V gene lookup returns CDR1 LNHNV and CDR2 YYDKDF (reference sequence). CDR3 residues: CATSRDRLRGGGSSYNEQFF. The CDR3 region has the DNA TGTGCCACCAGCAGAGATCGGCTACGGGGGGGCGGGAGCTCCTACAATGAGCAGTTCTTC.